A single sample is the source of the 22 T cell receptor beta chains below, sequenced in a study of beta chain features in type 1 diabetes. Since all of the isolated RNA was reverse transcribed, expressed TCRB transcripts were what got sequenced. Using immunoSEQ multiplex PCR, the repertoire was profiled, and TCRdb retains in-frame clones only, with some absent. The sample records 810,000 or so clones, under 20% being singletons. Sequenced material: naive CD4+ T cells from blood. The origin of the receptors is a woman aged 18-29 years in good health.

The rearrangement links TRBV29-1 to TRBJ2-3, with 14 bases fitting TRBD2. The CDR3 spans 19 residues. V gave up 6 bases and J gave up 0 bases; unmatched junction bases: 14. Germline V gives CDR1 SQVTM, CDR2 ANQGSEA. The chain's CDR3 is CSVRGTSGRRGASTDTQYF. The CDR3 DNA sequence: TGCAGCGTCCGAGGGACTAGCGGGAGACGGGGAGCTAGCACAGATACGCAGTATTTT.

The chain recombines TRBV29-1 with TRBJ2-1, with 10 bases identical to TRBD2. V was clipped by 6 bases and J by 0 bases; unmatched bases: 8. The germline gives CDR1 SQVTM, CDR2 ANQGSEA. The length of the CDR3 is 16 residues. CDR3 nucleotide sequence: TGCAGCGTGGGGACTAGCGACGAAAGCTCCTACAATGAGCAGTTCTTC. Translating it yields CSVGTSDESSYNEQFF.

V is TRBV28 and J is TRBJ2-5, with D possibly being TRBD1 or TRBD2 (5 bases each). This CDR3 spans 15 amino acids. V dropped 6 bases and J dropped 5 bases, with 19 bases sitting between them. Looked up from germline, CDR1 is MDHEN and CDR2 is SYDVKM. The CDR3 coding sequence is TGTGCCAGCAGCCCCTCCGGGGCCTTGAGGGAGACCCAGTACTTC. Its translation is CASSPSGALRETQYF.

The chain is built from TRBV4-3 and TRBJ1-4, with TRBD1 as a possible D gene (5 bases). There are 16 residues in the CDR3. The V gene lost 4 bases and the J gene lost 1 base, with 13 bases spanning the gap. CDR1 and CDR2 (germline): LGHNA, YSLEER. For the CDR3, the DNA is TGCGCCAGCAGCCCAGCATTGGGGGAAACTAATGAAAAACTGTTTTTT. This gives the protein CASSPALGETNEKLFF.

The J gene is TRBJ2-2, the V gene TRBV9; TRBD2 might be the D (5 bases). From germline, CDR1 is SGDLS and CDR2 YYNGEE. There are 17 residues in the CDR3. V was pared by 0 bases and J by 1 base, with 13 bases between. The CDR3 spells CASSVVGLAVNTGELFF. The CDR3, as DNA: TGTGCCAGCAGCGTAGTCGGTCTAGCCGTGAACACCGGGGAGCTGTTTTTT.

This chain connects TRBV28 to TRBJ2-2, with a weak D call TRBD1 (5 bases). The CDR3 covers 13 residues. The V and J ends lost 6 bases and 3 bases respectively, with 8 bases between them. Germline V gene sequence: CDR1 MDHEN, CDR2 SYDVKM. This CDR3 is CASRAGYTGELFF. As DNA, the CDR3 is TGTGCCAGCAGGGCAGGGTACACCGGGGAGCTGTTTTTT.

The rearrangement uses TRBV7-8 and TRBJ2-3; TRBD1 might be the D (5 bases). V gave up 5 bases and J gave up 7 bases, with 10 bases separating them. Germline CDR1 SGHVS, CDR2 FQNEAQ. The CDR3 runs to 12 residues. The CDR3 sequence: CASSPRQNTQYF. The CDR3 region has the DNA TGTGCCAGCAGCCCCCGACAGAATACGCAGTATTTT.

The chain carries TRBV7-2 and TRBJ2-4; no clear D. Germline V gene data show CDR1 as SGHTA and CDR2 as FQGNSA. The CDR3 covers 13 residues. V was trimmed by 3 bases and J by 5 bases, leaving 8 bases between them. CDR3 bases: TGTGCCAGCAGCTTTAAGGTGGAAAACATTCAGTACTTC. Amino acid sequence: CASSFKVENIQYF. Together with reference TRBV7-2 and TRBJ2-4, the CDR3 gives the full variable domain: GAGVSQSPSNKVTEKGKDVELRCDPISGHTALYWYRQSLGQGLEFLIYFQGNSAPDKSGLPSDRFSAERTGGSVSTLTIQRTQQEDSAVYLCASSFKVENIQYFGAGTRLSVL.

This clone was counted a few times. The rearrangement links TRBV27 to TRBJ1-2; the D gene is possibly TRBD1 (6 bases). CDR1 and CDR2 (germline): MNHEY, SMNVEV (reference sequence). V dropped 5 bases and J dropped 8 bases, with 18 bases sitting between them. The CDR3 has 14 amino acids. The CDR3 nucleotides read TGTGCCAGCAGTCTGTGGGGGGGGGCCGGCGGCTACACCTTC. It yields the protein CASSLWGGAGGYTF.

This clone occurred a few times. The V gene is TRBV9, the J gene TRBJ2-1, with 11 bases identical to TRBD2. This CDR3 is 15 amino acids long. Germline V gene data show CDR1 as SGDLS and CDR2 as YYNGEE. V trimming: 0 bases; J trimming: 8 bases; junction bases outside the gene matches: 4. The CDR3 DNA follows: TGTGCCAGCAGCGTAGACGTAGCGGGAGGGTATGAGCAGTTCTTC. This translates into CASSVDVAGGYEQFF. The variable domain in full, with the rest retrieved from reference TRBV9 and TRBJ2-1, is DSGVTQTPKHLITATGQRVTLRCSPRSGDLSVYWYQQSLDQGLQFLIQYYNGEERAKGNILERFSAQQFPDLHSELNLSSLELGDSALYFCASSVDVAGGYEQFFGPGTRLTVL.

This clone came up a few times. This chain uses TRBV29-1 with TRBJ2-3; 8 bases are shared with TRBD2. The CDR3 length is 13 residues. The V segment lost 6 bases and the J segment 3 bases; nucleotides outside the gene matches: 5. Germline CDR1 reads SQVTM; CDR2 reads ANQGSEA. This chain's CDR3 is CSVDLAGTDTQYF. As DNA, the CDR3 is TGCAGCGTCGACTTAGCGGGGACAGATACGCAGTATTTT.

This clone was recorded a few times. The CDR3 is CASGEWGNPLGADTQYF. The DNA of the CDR3 is TGTGCCAGCGGAGAGTGGGGGAACCCCCTGGGCGCAGATACGCAGTATTTT. The rearrangement uses TRBV28 and TRBJ2-3; D tentatively reads TRBD1 or TRBD2 (5 bases each). Germline values: CDR1 MDHEN, CDR2 SYDVKM. The CDR3 runs 17 residues. V was trimmed by 8 bases and J by 4 bases, leaving 25 bases between them. Variable domain in full (rest from reference TRBV28 and TRBJ2-3): DVKVTQSSRYLVKRTGEKVFLECVQDMDHENMFWYRQDPGLGLRLIYFSYDVKMKEKGDIPEGYSVSREKKERFSLILESASTNQTSMYLCASGEWGNPLGADTQYFGPGTRLTVL.

This chain links TRBV19 with TRBJ1-1; TRBD1 agrees at 8 bases. CDR3 length: 15 residues. With 5 bases clipped from V and 1 base from J, the junction kept 6 bases outside the gene matches. Looked up from germline, CDR1 is LNHDA and CDR2 is SQIVND (reference sequence). The CDR3 sequence: CASSSRGQANTEAFF. CDR3 nucleotide sequence: TGTGCCAGTAGTTCCAGGGGGCAGGCGAACACTGAAGCTTTCTTT.

The chain carries TRBV27 and TRBJ1-5, with D uncertain. The CDR3 is made up of 15 amino acids. Germline V gene data show CDR1 as MNHEY and CDR2 as SMNVEV (reference sequence). V was clipped by 3 bases and J by 0 bases, with 9 bases between them. In nucleotides, the CDR3 is TGTGCCAGCAGTTTGGTGGGGAATAGCAATCAGCCCCAGCATTTT. Encoded protein: CASSLVGNSNQPQHF.

The chain has TRBV6-6 and TRBJ1-2, with TRBD1 matching over 9 bases. The CDR3 is 14 residues long. Trimming took 8 bases from V and 2 from J; bases not matched to a gene: 6. In germline, CDR1 is MNHNY, CDR2 SVGAGI (reference sequence). As DNA, the CDR3 is TGTGCCAGCTTTGGACAGGGGAGGAACTATGGCTACACCTTC. Its protein product is CASFGQGRNYGYTF.

This chain connects TRBV18 to TRBJ1-1; 8 nucleotides match TRBD1. V was pared by 6 bases and J by 10 bases, with 7 bases of the junction left unmatched. The germline CDR1 and CDR2 sequences are KGHSH and LQKENI. This CDR3 has 12 amino acids. The CDR3 DNA sequence: TGTGCCAGCTCGCGCCAAACAGGGGGAGCTTTCTTT. It yields the protein CASSRQTGGAFF.

The genes are TRBV5-4 and TRBJ2-6; D not certain. Germline V gene data show CDR1 as SGHNT and CDR2 as YYREEE (reference sequence). The CDR3 is made up of 16 amino acids. V dropped 0 bases and J dropped 3 bases, with 10 bases sitting between them. The CDR3 bases are TGTGCCAGCAGCTTGGATGCGGTTCGTGGGGCCAACGTCCTGACTTTC. It codes for CASSLDAVRGANVLTF.

This clone was recorded a few times. The chain has TRBV7-9 and TRBJ2-5, with D uncertain. The CDR3 length is 13 residues. Per germline, CDR1 SEHNR and CDR2 FQNEAQ (reference sequence). V lost 5 bases and J lost 3, with 10 bases in between. The chain's CDR3 is CASSNRVEETQYF. CDR3 nucleotides: TGTGCCAGCAGCAACCGGGTGGAAGAGACCCAGTACTTC.

The J gene is TRBJ2-7, the V gene TRBV2; no firm D call. Per germline, CDR1 SNHLY and CDR2 FYNNEI. This CDR3 has 12 residues. Deletions cut 6 bases from V and 4 bases from J, with 10 bases between. CDR3 nucleotides: TGTGCCAGCAGGCAGGCCCAGTACGAGCAGTACTTC. The encoded protein is CASRQAQYEQYF. Full variable domain (outside the CDR3, taken from reference TRBV2 and TRBJ2-7): EPEVTQTPSHQVTQMGQEVILRCVPISNHLYFYWYRQILGQKVEFLVSFYNNEISEKSEIFDDQFSVERPDGSNFTLKIRSTKLEDSAMYFCASRQAQYEQYFGPGTRLTVT.

This clone was seen a handful of times. The rearrangement uses TRBV2 and TRBJ2-2; 8 bases fit TRBD2. The germline gives CDR1 SNHLY, CDR2 FYNNEI. The CDR3 runs 16 residues. V was pared by 1 base and J by 1 base, with 2 bases of the junction left unmatched. CDR3 protein: CASSEEGTRNTGELFF. CDR3 sequence (DNA): TGTGCCAGCAGTGAAGAGGGGACTAGGAACACCGGGGAGCTGTTTTTT.

This clone has a handful of counts. The sample has other DNA sequences that encode this CDR3 too. The rearrangement uses TRBV10-3 and TRBJ2-1; weak D call: TRBD1 (6 bases). This CDR3 contains 12 residues. CDR1 is ENHRY, CDR2 SYGVKD, per germline. The V gene lost 10 bases and the J gene lost 5 bases, with 12 bases spanning the gap. The CDR3 DNA is TGTGCCACGAGGCCAGGGGACAATGAGCAGTTCTTC. Encoded protein: CATRPGDNEQFF.

A few counts support this clone. The chain joins TRBV19 to TRBJ1-5; TRBD1 is a possible D gene (6 bases). The CDR3 is 14 amino acids. Germline CDR1 is LNHDA and CDR2 is SQIVND (reference sequence). The ends were cut back, 6 bases at V and 7 bases at J, with 16 bases in the middle. CDR3 coding DNA: TGTGCCAGTAGCTCCACAGGGTTGGGGCAGCCCCAGCATTTT. Translating gives CASSSTGLGQPQHF.